These 28 T cell receptor beta chains came from one sample sequenced in a study of T-cell memory formation after mild COVID-19. One entry per CDR3 protein results from TCRdb running MiXCR on the 5' RACE reads. Of about 560,000 distinct CDR3 sequences in the sample, around 16% were seen once. Material: PBMCs or a T cell subset sorted from them (not recorded which). All receptors come from an adult woman who had mild COVID-19 (a few samples of this study predate the infection). Cell type and time point are not known.

The sample holds a few counts of this clonotype. The chain employs TRBV12-3 or TRBV12-4 and TRBJ1-4, with no clear D. Trimming left V 3 bases short and J 3 bases short, with 8 bases between. The CDR3 extends over 14 amino acids. DNA for the CDR3: TGTGCCAGCAGTTTCGGTTCCCCTAATGAAAAACTGTTTTTT. Encoded protein: CASSFGSPNEKLFF.

The genes are TRBV7-2 and TRBJ2-5; TRBD2 agrees at 9 bases. Germline V gene sequence: CDR1 SGHTA, CDR2 FQGNSA. CDR3 length equals 17 residues. V dropped 2 bases and J dropped 1; count of bases not matched to a gene: 8. Written as DNA, the CDR3 is TGTGCCAGCAGCTTAAATTACCTAGCGGGGCGCCAAGAGACCCAGTACTTC. Amino acid sequence: CASSLNYLAGRQETQYF.

In its sample, this clonotype was seen once. This chain connects TRBV29-1 to TRBJ1-2; D is unresolved. The CDR3 length is 15 residues. Germline CDR1 and CDR2: SQVTM and ANQGSEA. V was trimmed by 0 bases and J by 7 bases, leaving 18 bases between them. CDR3 residues: CSVEDHSRHKGGYTF. CDR3 nucleotide sequence: TGCAGCGTTGAAGATCACTCCAGACATAAGGGTGGCTACACCTTC.

V usage is TRBV11-3 and J usage is TRBJ2-1, with D possibly called TRBD1 or TRBD2 (5 bases each). Germline assignment: CDR1 SGHNT and CDR2 YENEEA. This CDR3 is built from 16 residues. The V end lost 0 bases, the J end lost 6 bases, and 15 bases lay between the germline ends. The CDR3 sequence is CASSLEGTFPPNEQFF. DNA of the CDR3: TGTGCCAGCAGCTTAGAGGGGACGTTCCCCCCCAATGAGCAGTTCTTC.

The chain joins TRBV4-1 to TRBJ2-4; maybe TRBD1 (5 bases). This CDR3 is built from 15 residues. Trimming pared 0 bases from V and 1 base from J, leaving 7 bases between. Looked up from germline, CDR1 is MGHRA and CDR2 is YSYEKL. CDR3 bases: TGCGCCAGCAGCCAAGATAGACAGGCCAAAAACATTCAGTACTTC. Its translation is CASSQDRQAKNIQYF.

On this clonotype: Its ends do not fully match the called genes, so a read error is possible. This chain links TRBV4-3 with TRBJ2-7; 12 bases map to TRBD2. The CDR3 is 16 amino acids. CDR1 and CDR2 (germline): LGHNA, YSLEER. The CDR3 nucleotides read TGCGCCAGGAGCCAAGGCCTAGCGGGAGGGTTGTACGAGCAGTACTTC. Translated, it gives CARSQGLAGGLYEQYF.

This clonotype was detected a few times. DNA of the CDR3: TGCGCCAGCAGCCAAGCTCCCCTGGAGGTTACTGAAGCTTTCTTT. Translation: CASSQAPLEVTEAFF. V and J are TRBV4-1 and TRBJ1-1; unclear D gene. This CDR3 is built from 15 residues. The germline V gene has CDR1 MGHRA and CDR2 YSYEKL. The germline V and J ends were trimmed by 1 base and 5 bases, with 14 bases remaining between them.

This clonotype was seen more than once but under ten times. This chain uses TRBV5-1 with TRBJ2-1; 8 bases align to TRBD2. The CDR3 length is 15 residues. Germline V lookup: CDR1 SGHRS, CDR2 YFSETQ. The V gene end was trimmed by 2 bases and the J gene end by 2 bases; junction bases not matched to a gene: 3. The CDR3 loop is CASSFGGAAYNEQFF. CDR3 in DNA: TGCGCCAGCAGCTTCGGGGGGGCGGCCTACAATGAGCAGTTCTTC.

The CDR3 nucleotides read TGTGCCAGTAGTGGAGCGGGGGGCACAGATACGCAGTATTTT. As protein: CASSGAGGTDTQYF. The V gene is TRBV19, the J gene TRBJ2-3; 8 nucleotides line up with TRBD2. Trimming took 5 bases from V and 1 from J; bases not matched to a gene: 2. Germline loops: CDR1 LNHDA, CDR2 SQIVND (reference sequence). This CDR3 is 14 amino acids long.

This clonotype was observed a handful of times. The chain combines TRBV7-8 with TRBJ1-1; no firm D call. There are 15 residues in the CDR3. CDR1 is SGHVS and CDR2 is FQNEAQ in the germline V gene. Between the trimmed V and J ends, which lost 5 bases and 0 bases, there was a span of 13 bases. CDR3 DNA sequence: TGTGCCAGCAGCATCCAGACGGATTTGAACACTGAAGCTTTCTTT. Protein sequence: CASSIQTDLNTEAFF.

In its sample, this clonotype was seen a few times. The chain carries TRBV12-3 or TRBV12-4 and TRBJ2-5, with D perhaps TRBD1 (5 bases). This CDR3 spans 15 amino acids. V lost 5 bases and J lost 2, with 15 bases in between. The CDR3 nucleotides read TGTGCCAGCAGTGCCACGGACATCGCGCAAGAGACCCAGTACTTC. Its protein product is CASSATDIAQETQYF.

J is TRBJ2-1 and V is TRBV5-8; D uncertain. CDR1 is SGHTS and CDR2 is YDEGEE in the germline V gene. CDR3 length: 15 residues. The V gene lost 0 bases and the J gene lost 6 bases, with 13 bases spanning the gap. The chain's CDR3 is CASSLVGPWGNEQFF. In nucleotides, the CDR3 is TGTGCCAGCAGCTTGGTAGGACCATGGGGCAATGAGCAGTTCTTC. Looking up the rest from reference TRBV5-8 and TRBJ2-1 gives the full variable domain: EAGVTQSPTHLIKTRGQQATLRCSPISGHTSVYWYQQALGLGLQFLLWYDEGEERNRGNFPPRFSGRQFPNYSSELNVNALELEDSALYLCASSLVGPWGNEQFFGPGTRLTVL.

In its sample, this clonotype was seen a few times. V and J are TRBV7-9 and TRBJ1-2; 9 nucleotides align to TRBD1. Germline V gives CDR1 SEHNR, CDR2 FQNEAQ (reference sequence). V trimming: 6 bases; J trimming: 1 base; junction bases outside the gene matches: 6. The CDR3 covers 15 residues. CDR3 in amino acids: CASRGQGNVNYGYTF. CDR3 DNA sequence: TGTGCCAGCAGGGGACAGGGTAATGTTAACTATGGCTACACCTTC.

The V and J genes are TRBV6-6 and TRBJ2-5, with a weak D call TRBD1 (6 bases). With 6 bases removed from V and 4 bases from J, the gap between germline ends came to 15 bases. The germline CDR1 and CDR2 sequences are MNHNY and SVGAGI (reference sequence). The CDR3 totals 14 residues. CDR3 sequence: CASRQGPLGETQYF. CDR3 coding DNA: TGTGCCAGCAGACAGGGTCCGTTGGGAGAGACCCAGTACTTC.

This clonotype was seen only a few times. This chain connects TRBV7-9 to TRBJ2-5, with 8 bases matching TRBD2. J lost 0 bases, V lost 6 bases, and 6 bases had no gene match. The CDR3 is 15 residues long. The germline V gene encodes CDR1 SEHNR and CDR2 FQNEAQ (reference sequence). The CDR3 is CASSSPGLDQETQYF. CDR3 bases: TGTGCCAGCAGTTCCCCGGGACTAGACCAAGAGACCCAGTACTTC. The entire variable domain, with the rest obtained from reference TRBV7-9 and TRBJ2-5, is as follows: DTGVSQNPRHKITKRGQNVTFRCDPISEHNRLYWYRQTLGQGPEFLTYFQNEAQLEKSRLLSDRFSAERPKGSFSTLEIQRTEQGDSAMYLCASSSPGLDQETQYFGPGTRLLVL.

This clonotype was detected a few times. The J gene is TRBJ2-5, the V gene TRBV4-3; perhaps TRBD2 as D (5 bases). The CDR3 has 13 residues. Germline CDR1 is LGHNA and CDR2 is YSLEER. Trimming shortened V by 2 bases and J by 5 bases, and 9 bases separated the two germline ends. The CDR3 loop is CASSQQTGETQYF. The DNA for the CDR3 is TGCGCCAGCAGCCAACAGACGGGGGAGACCCAGTACTTC.

In its sample, this clonotype was seen many times. The gene calls are TRBV11-2 and TRBJ2-3; TRBD2 aligns across 13 bases. The CDR3 runs to 16 residues. The V and J ends lost 5 bases and 6 bases, in that order; junction bases with no gene match: 8. Per germline, CDR1 SGHAT and CDR2 FQNNGV. CDR3 in amino acids: CASSPWTSGGRDTQYF. CDR3 DNA sequence: TGTGCCAGCAGCCCATGGACTAGCGGGGGACGTGATACGCAGTATTTT.

This chain links TRBV11-3 with TRBJ2-2; 12 bases map to TRBD2. CDR1 is SGHNT, CDR2 YENEEA, per germline. This CDR3 spans 19 amino acids. J was trimmed by 5 bases and V by 2 bases; bases with no gene match: 12. The CDR3 nucleotides are TGTGCCAGCAGCTTAAAACGGCTAGCGGGAGGGCCTCTAACCGGGGAGCTGTTTTTT. It is translated as CASSLKRLAGGPLTGELFF.

There are many counts of this clonotype. The CDR3 DNA is TGTGCCAGCAGCTTAGATAGACTAGCGGGCCGTTACAATGAGCAGTTCTTC. Translating gives CASSLDRLAGRYNEQFF. The chain joins TRBV7-2 to TRBJ2-1, with 10 bases fitting TRBD2. Germline values: CDR1 SGHTA, CDR2 FQGNSA. The CDR3 is 17 amino acids. V gave up 1 base and J gave up 4 bases; unmatched junction bases: 7.

This clonotype was seen ten or more times. The chain uses TRBV5-1 and TRBJ1-3; no clear D gene. The V end was cut by 0 bases, the J end by 0 bases, with 13 bases between. From germline, CDR1 is SGHRS and CDR2 YFSETQ. CDR3 length: 17 amino acids. This CDR3 reads CASSLAPSASSGNTIYF. CDR3 DNA sequence: TGCGCCAGCAGCTTGGCCCCATCAGCTAGCTCTGGAAACACCATATATTTT.

The V and J genes are TRBV5-1 and TRBJ2-3; weak D call: TRBD1 (6 bases). CDR1 is SGHRS and CDR2 is YFSETQ in the germline V gene. The CDR3 covers 14 residues. The V end was cut by 2 bases, the J end by 6 bases, with 13 bases between. DNA for the CDR3: TGCGCCAGCAGCTTTTTCAGGGGCGCGGATACGCAGTATTTT. Protein sequence: CASSFFRGADTQYF. The variable domain in full, with the rest retrieved from reference TRBV5-1 and TRBJ2-3, is KAGVTQTPRYLIKTRGQQVTLSCSPISGHRSVSWYQQTPGQGLQFLFEYFSETQRNKGNFPGRFSGRQFSNSRSEMNVSTLELGDSALYLCASSFFRGADTQYFGPGTRLTVL.

In this sample, this clonotype turned up a few times. The genes are TRBV7-9 and TRBJ1-2, with D hard to call. CDR3 length: 12 amino acids. Between the trimmed V and J ends, which lost 1 base and 8 bases, there was a span of 8 bases. CDR1 and CDR2 (germline): SEHNR, FQNEAQ (reference sequence). CDR3 sequence (DNA): TGTGCCAGCAGCTTAGAAGCACACGGCTACACCTTC. Protein: CASSLEAHGYTF.

The genes are TRBV6-5 and TRBJ2-3; D is possibly TRBD1 (6 bases). CDR3 length: 13 residues. Trimming left V 7 bases short and J 2 bases short, with 10 bases between. CDR1 is MNHEY, CDR2 SVGAGI, per germline. The CDR3 coding sequence is TGTGCCAGCACAAGGGGGACCACAGATACGCAGTATTTT. Residues: CASTRGTTDTQYF.

A few counts support this clonotype. The chain joins TRBV12-3 or TRBV12-4 to TRBJ1-2; 8 nucleotides agree with TRBD1. The CDR3 contains 13 residues. After removal of 6 bases from V and 7 bases from J, the junction contained 7 bases not matched to a gene. CDR3 loop: CASRPAGGGGYTF. CDR3 in DNA: TGTGCCAGCAGGCCCGCAGGGGGCGGTGGCTACACCTTC.

This clonotype was found a few times. This chain uses TRBV5-1 with TRBJ2-5; D gene unclear. This CDR3 is built from 14 residues. The V and J ends lost 0 bases and 5 bases respectively, with 11 bases between them. Germline V CDR1 and CDR2: SGHRS, YFSETQ. CDR3 nucleotide sequence: TGCGCCAGCAGCTTGGGAAAGGTGGTGGAGACCCAGTACTTC. This codes for CASSLGKVVETQYF.

The chain joins TRBV14 to TRBJ2-7; D might be TRBD1 or TRBD2, each matching 5 bases. The CDR3 extends over 13 amino acids. The V end was cut by 8 bases, the J end by 3 bases, with 14 bases between. Germline loops: CDR1 SGHDN, CDR2 FVKESK. CDR3 bases: TGTGCCAGCGCTAGGGGAGTTCGCTACGAGCAGTACTTC. It translates to CASARGVRYEQYF.

This clonotype was detected many times. J is TRBJ1-1 and V is TRBV9; the match to TRBD1 covers 7 bases. The CDR3 totals 15 residues. Germline V gene sequence: CDR1 SGDLS, CDR2 YYNGEE. After removal of 4 bases from V and 0 bases from J, the junction contained 6 bases not matched to a gene. This chain's CDR3 is CASSPRQGLNTEAFF. DNA of the CDR3: TGTGCCAGCAGCCCCCGACAGGGATTGAACACTGAAGCTTTCTTT.

This clonotype was observed a few times. The V call is TRBV20-1, the J call TRBJ2-4; D possibly corresponds to TRBD2 (5 bases). V lost 6 bases, J lost 3 bases, and 15 bases lay in between. Germline-derived CDR1 and CDR2 are DFQATT and SNEGSKA (reference sequence). The CDR3 loop spans 14 amino acids. CDR3 residues: CSAGPDWGKNIQYF. DNA of the CDR3: TGCAGTGCCGGCCCGGACTGGGGCAAAAACATTCAGTACTTC.